These 9 T cell receptor beta chains share one sample of origin, sequenced in a study of CD8+CD57+ T cells in acquired aplastic anemia (dated by TCRdb to 2016 to 2018). TCRdb lists the instrument as Illumina HiSeq 2000. Profiling of TCR beta VDJ combinations and CDR3 sequences used genomic DNA as the template. Using fastp trimming at Q25 and MiXCR clonotype assembly, TCRdb reanalyzed the public sequencing data and kept in-frame beta chains. All rows with the same CDR3 protein become a single entry with the most common DNA and genes. For this sample the table gives 220,000 or so distinct CDR3 sequences, of which over 55% were detected only once. The ten most abundant clones make up roughly three fifths of the sample. Expansion of CD8+CD57+ cells had been shown by flow cytometry in the patients chosen for sequencing. Material for sequencing was sorted CD4+, CD8+, or CD8+CD57+ T cells (not recorded which) from PBMCs. Receptors originate from a human donor with aplastic anemia.

The chain links TRBV11-2 to TRBJ1-2; TRBD1 might be the D (5 bases). V lost 1 base and J lost 8, with 8 bases in between. The CDR3 sequence is 12 residues long. Per germline, CDR1 SGHAT and CDR2 FQNNGV. CDR3 residues: CASSLGGVGYTF. CDR3 coding DNA: TGTGCCAGCAGCTTAGGAGGGGTCGGCTACACCTTC.

This clonotype came up once. This chain connects TRBV20-1 to TRBJ2-7; 14 bases match TRBD2. V shed 6 bases, J shed 2 bases, and the junction held 9 bases outside the gene matches. This CDR3 region has 16 residues. Germline loops: CDR1 DFQATT, CDR2 SNEGSKA (reference sequence). CDR3 nucleotides: TGCAGTGCAACCGGGACTAGCGGGAGCTCGGCCTACGAGCAGTACTTC. Amino acids: CSATGTSGSSAYEQYF.

This rearrangement joins TRBV10-1 to TRBJ1-2; D call uncertain. The germline CDR1 and CDR2 sequences are WNHNN and SYGVQD (reference sequence). The CDR3 contains 13 residues. The germline V and J ends were trimmed by 3 bases and 2 bases, with 7 bases remaining between them. The CDR3 spells CASSDGLNYGYTF. The CDR3 DNA reads as TGCGCCAGCAGTGACGGATTAAACTATGGCTACACCTTC.

The chain carries TRBV24-1 and TRBJ1-2; tentative D call: TRBD1 (6 bases). The CDR3 has 13 amino acids. Deletions cut 4 bases from V and 6 bases from J, with 11 bases between. The V gene's germline CDR1 is KGHDR and CDR2 SFDVKD. The CDR3 region is CATSDRDTDGYTF. The CDR3 DNA follows: TGTGCCACCAGTGACAGGGACACTGATGGCTACACCTTC.

The rearrangement uses TRBV24-1 and TRBJ2-3; 8 bases agree with TRBD2. V gave up 0 bases and J gave up 0 bases; unmatched junction bases: 4. The germline V gene encodes CDR1 KGHDR and CDR2 SFDVKD. The CDR3 runs 17 residues. The CDR3 sequence: CATSDLSSGVSTDTQYF. Here the CDR3 DNA reads TGTGCCACCAGTGATTTGAGTAGCGGGGTGAGCACAGATACGCAGTATTTT.

In this sample, this clonotype turned up a few times. V is TRBV24-1 and J is TRBJ1-1, with D tentatively TRBD1 (6 bases). Germline CDR1 reads KGHDR; CDR2 reads SFDVKD. V lost 3 bases and J 4 bases, leaving 14 bases between the germline ends. This CDR3 has 15 residues. CDR3 region: CATSDKGGLSTEAFF. The CDR3 coding sequence is TGTGCCACCAGTGATAAAGGGGGTCTGAGCACTGAAGCTTTCTTT.

The V gene is TRBV20-1, the J gene TRBJ2-1; 7 bases are a match to TRBD1. The CDR3 consists of 14 residues. After removal of 5 bases from V and 6 bases from J, the junction contained 10 bases not matched to a gene. Germline V gene sequence: CDR1 DFQATT, CDR2 SNEGSKA (reference sequence). CDR3 in amino acids: CSARPGQKPNEQFF. The CDR3, as DNA: TGCAGTGCTCGTCCGGGACAGAAACCCAATGAGCAGTTCTTC.

The chain carries TRBV14 and TRBJ2-7; a possible D gene is TRBD1 (5 bases). Per the germline V gene, CDR1 is SGHDN and CDR2 is FVKESK. Trimming cost V 0 bases and J 0 bases, with 9 bases left between them. The CDR3 consists of 15 residues. The CDR3 bases are TGTGCCAGCAGCCAAGATCCCGGACACTCCTACGAGCAGTACTTC. Amino acids: CASSQDPGHSYEQYF. Looking up the rest from reference TRBV14 and TRBJ2-7 gives the full variable domain: EAGVTQFPSHSVIEKGQTVTLRCDPISGHDNLYWYRRVMGKEIKFLLHFVKESKQDESGMPNNRFLAERTGGTYSTLKVQPAELEDSGVYFCASSQDPGHSYEQYFGPGTRLTVT.

CDR3 nucleotides: TGCAGTGCTAGCTCTGGCCCAGATACGCAGTATTTT. The encoded protein is CSASSGPDTQYF. V is TRBV20-1 and J is TRBJ2-3; D gene uncertain. CDR1 is DFQATT, CDR2 SNEGSKA, per germline (reference sequence). V was pared by 3 bases and J by 4 bases, with 8 bases between. This CDR3 is 12 amino acids long.